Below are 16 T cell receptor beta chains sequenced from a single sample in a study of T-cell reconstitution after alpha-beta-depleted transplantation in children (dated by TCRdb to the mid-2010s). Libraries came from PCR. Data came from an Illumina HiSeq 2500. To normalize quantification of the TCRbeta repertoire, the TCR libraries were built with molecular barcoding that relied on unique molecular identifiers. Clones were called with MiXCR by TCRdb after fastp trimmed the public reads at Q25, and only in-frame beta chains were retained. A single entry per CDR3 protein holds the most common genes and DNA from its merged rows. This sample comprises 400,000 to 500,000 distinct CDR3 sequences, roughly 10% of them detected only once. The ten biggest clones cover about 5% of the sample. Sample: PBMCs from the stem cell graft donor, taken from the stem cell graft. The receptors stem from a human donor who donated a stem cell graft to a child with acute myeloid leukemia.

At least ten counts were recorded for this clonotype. CDR3 loop: CASSSPGGAGTGELFF. CDR3 DNA: TGTGCCAGCAGTTCCCCAGGGGGCGCAGGCACCGGGGAGCTGTTTTTT. This chain connects TRBV12-3 or TRBV12-4 to TRBJ2-2; 8 bases map to TRBD1. This CDR3 is 16 amino acids long. The junction had 8 bases not matched to a gene; V was cut back by 4 bases and J by 4 bases.

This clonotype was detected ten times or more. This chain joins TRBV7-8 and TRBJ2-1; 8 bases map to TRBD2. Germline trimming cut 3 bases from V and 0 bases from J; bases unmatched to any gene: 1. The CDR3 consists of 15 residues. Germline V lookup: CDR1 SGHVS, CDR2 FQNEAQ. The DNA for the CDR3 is TGTGCCAGCAGCTTGACTAGCGCCTCCTACAATGAGCAGTTCTTC. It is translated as CASSLTSASYNEQFF.

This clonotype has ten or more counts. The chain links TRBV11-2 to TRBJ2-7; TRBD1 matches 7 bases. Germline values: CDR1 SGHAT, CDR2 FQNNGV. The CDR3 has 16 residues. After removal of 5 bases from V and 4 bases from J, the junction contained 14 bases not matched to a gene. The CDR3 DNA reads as TGTGCCAGCAGCACTAATACAGGGGTTGAATCTTACGAGCAGTACGTC. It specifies CASSTNTGVESYEQYV.

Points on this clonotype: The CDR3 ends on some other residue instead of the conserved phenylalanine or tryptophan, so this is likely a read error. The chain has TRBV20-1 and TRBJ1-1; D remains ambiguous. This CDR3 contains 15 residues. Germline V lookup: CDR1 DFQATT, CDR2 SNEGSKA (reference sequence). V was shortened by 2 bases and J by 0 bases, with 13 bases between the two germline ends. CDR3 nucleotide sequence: TGCAGTGCTAGACCGTACACGGGTATGAACACTGAAGCTTTCTAT. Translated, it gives CSARPYTGMNTEAFY.

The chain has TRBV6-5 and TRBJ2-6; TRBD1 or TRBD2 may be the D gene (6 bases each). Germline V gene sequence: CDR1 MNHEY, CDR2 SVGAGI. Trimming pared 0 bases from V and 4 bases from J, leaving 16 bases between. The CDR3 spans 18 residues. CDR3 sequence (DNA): TGTGCCAGCAGTTACTCGGGGGGCATGGGGTCAGGGGCCAACGTCCTGACTTTC. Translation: CASSYSGGMGSGANVLTF.

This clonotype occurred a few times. This CDR3 reads CASSQAGSIQETQYF. CDR3 DNA: TGCGCCAGCAGCCAAGCAGGCAGCATACAAGAGACCCAGTACTTC. V usage is TRBV4-1 and J usage is TRBJ2-5; D is uncertain. V was shortened by 1 base and J by 2 bases, with 11 bases between the two germline ends. Germline assignment: CDR1 MGHRA and CDR2 YSYEKL. There are 15 residues in the CDR3.

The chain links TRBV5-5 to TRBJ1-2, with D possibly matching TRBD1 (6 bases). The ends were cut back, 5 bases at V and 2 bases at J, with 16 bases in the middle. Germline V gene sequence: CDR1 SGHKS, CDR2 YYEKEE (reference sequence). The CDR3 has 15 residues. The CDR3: CASSRLPDRNYGYTF. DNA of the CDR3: TGTGCCAGCAGTAGGCTACCGGACAGAAACTATGGCTACACCTTC.

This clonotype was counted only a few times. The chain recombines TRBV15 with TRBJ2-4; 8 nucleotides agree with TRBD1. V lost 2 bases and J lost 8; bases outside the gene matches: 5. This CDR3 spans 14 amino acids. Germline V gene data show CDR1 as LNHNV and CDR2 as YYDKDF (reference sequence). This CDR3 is CATSRPTGADIQYF. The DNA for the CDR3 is TGTGCCACCAGCAGACCGACAGGGGCTGACATTCAGTACTTC. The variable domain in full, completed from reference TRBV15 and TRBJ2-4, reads DAMVIQNPRYQVTQFGKPVTLSCSQTLNHNVMYWYQQKSSQAPKLLFHYYDKDFNNEADTPDNFQSRRPNTSFCFLDIRSPGLGDTAMYLCATSRPTGADIQYFGAGTRLSVL.

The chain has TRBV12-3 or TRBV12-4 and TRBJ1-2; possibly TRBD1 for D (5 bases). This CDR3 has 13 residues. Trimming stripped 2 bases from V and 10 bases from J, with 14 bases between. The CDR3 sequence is CASSLIGDLSYTF. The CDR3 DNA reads TGTGCCAGCAGTTTAATAGGGGACCTTTCCTACACCTTC.

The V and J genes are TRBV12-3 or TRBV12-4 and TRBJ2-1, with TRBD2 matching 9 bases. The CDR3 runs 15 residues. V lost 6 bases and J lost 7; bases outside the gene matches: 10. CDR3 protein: CASSFLAGYENEQFF. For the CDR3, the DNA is TGTGCCAGCAGCTTTCTAGCGGGGTATGAAAATGAGCAGTTCTTC.

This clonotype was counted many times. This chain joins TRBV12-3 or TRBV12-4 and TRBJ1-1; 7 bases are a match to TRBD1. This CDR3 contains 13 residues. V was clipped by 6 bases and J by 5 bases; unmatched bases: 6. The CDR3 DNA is TGTGCCAGCAGCGACAGGGTGGGGACTGAAGCTTTCTTT. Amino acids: CASSDRVGTEAFF.

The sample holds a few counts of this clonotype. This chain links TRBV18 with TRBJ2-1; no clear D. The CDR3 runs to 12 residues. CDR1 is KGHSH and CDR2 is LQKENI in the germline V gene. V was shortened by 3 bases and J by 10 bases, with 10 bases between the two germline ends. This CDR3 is CASSPALGEQFF. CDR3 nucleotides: TGTGCCAGCTCACCGGCCCTGGGGGAGCAGTTCTTC. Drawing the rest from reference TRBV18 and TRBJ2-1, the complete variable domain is NAGVMQNPRHLVRRRGQEARLRCSPMKGHSHVYWYRQLPEEGLKFMVYLQKENIIDESGMPKERFSAEFPKEGPSILRIQQVVRGDSAAYFCASSPALGEQFFGPGTRLTVL.

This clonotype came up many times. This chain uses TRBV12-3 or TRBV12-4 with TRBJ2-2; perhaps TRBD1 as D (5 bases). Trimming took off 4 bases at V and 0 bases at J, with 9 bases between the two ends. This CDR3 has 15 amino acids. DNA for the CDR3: TGTGCCAGCAGTTCAACAGGTGCGAACACCGGGGAGCTGTTTTTT. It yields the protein CASSSTGANTGELFF.

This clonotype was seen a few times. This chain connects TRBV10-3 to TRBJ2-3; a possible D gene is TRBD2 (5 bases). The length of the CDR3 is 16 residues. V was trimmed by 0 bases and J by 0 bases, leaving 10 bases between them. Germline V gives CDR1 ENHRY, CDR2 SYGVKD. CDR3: CAISESTGKSTDTQYF. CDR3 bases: TGTGCCATCAGTGAGTCCACCGGGAAGAGCACAGATACGCAGTATTTT.

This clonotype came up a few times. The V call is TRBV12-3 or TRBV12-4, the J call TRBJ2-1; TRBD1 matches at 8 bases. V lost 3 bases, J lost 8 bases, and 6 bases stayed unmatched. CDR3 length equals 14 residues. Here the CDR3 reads CASSLSGQGYEQFF. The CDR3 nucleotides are TGTGCCAGCAGTTTGTCCGGACAGGGCTATGAGCAGTTCTTC.

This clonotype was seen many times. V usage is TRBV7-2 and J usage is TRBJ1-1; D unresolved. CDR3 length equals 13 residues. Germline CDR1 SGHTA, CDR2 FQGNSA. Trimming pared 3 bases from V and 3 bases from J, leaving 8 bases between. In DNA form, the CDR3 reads TGTGCCAGCAGCTTGAACCGGGACACTGAAGCTTTCTTT. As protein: CASSLNRDTEAFF.